A selection of T cell receptor beta chains follows, all from one sample in a study of blood T cell repertoires in COVID-19. TCRdb keeps only in-frame clones here, not all; method: immunoSEQ multiplex PCR. The repertoire holds 18,000 or so clones, with 75% to 90% as singletons. Sequencing was performed on peripheral blood. These receptors all stem from a man at least 80 years old with acute or convalescent COVID-19. Both conserved end residues are part of each CDR3. Fields, in order: D gene, V gene, J gene, clone size, CDR3 protein, CDR3 DNA. The D gene is left open where the match is weak. Expanded clones are given a class, and other clones once, few, many or no size at all.

.	TRBV19	TRBJ1-1	.	CASSLTGATEAFF	TGTGCCAGTAGTCTGACAGGAGCCACTGAAGCTTTCTTT
TRBD2	TRBV2	TRBJ2-3	.	CASNTGLSPDTQYF	TGTGCCAGCAACACGGGACTATCCCCAGATACGCAGTATTTT
.	TRBV7-3	TRBJ1-6	few	CASSPGGSGTAYNSPLHF	TGTGCCAGCAGTCCCGGGGGATCGGGTACCGCTTATAATTCACCCCTCCACTTT
TRBD1	TRBV6-5	TRBJ2-1	.	CASSFRPTGGSEQFF	TGTGCCAGCAGTTTTCGACCGACAGGGGGAAGTGAGCAGTTCTTC
TRBD2	TRBV9	TRBJ2-5	.	CAKTRWRGVSQYF	TGTGCCAAAACAAGATGGCGGGGGGTCTCCCAGTACTTC
TRBD1	TRBV29-1	TRBJ1-5	few	CSVAGQDNQPQHF	TGCAGCGTGGCGGGACAGGACAATCAGCCCCAGCATTTT
.	TRBV6-1	TRBJ1-5	once	CASREGVLGNQPQHF	TGTGCCAGCAGGGAAGGAGTTTTGGGCAATCAGCCCCAGCATTTT
TRBD2	TRBV2	TRBJ2-7	.	CASMSPAGGRTLYEQYF	TGTGCCAGCATGAGCCCAGCGGGGGGTAGAACCCTCTACGAGCAGTACTTC
TRBD1	TRBV5-6	TRBJ1-2	.	CASSLTGDSPNYGYTF	TGTGCCAGCAGCTTGACAGGGGACAGCCCAAACTATGGCTACACCTTC
.	TRBV6-2/TRBV6-3	TRBJ1-5	.	CASSYAPNSNQPQHF	TGTGCCAGCAGTTACGCTCCTAATAGCAATCAGCCCCAGCATTTT
.	TRBV7-3	TRBJ2-1	.	CASSSGVTNEQFF	TGTGCCAGCAGCTCGGGGGTTACCAATGAGCAGTTCTTC
TRBD2	TRBV6-1	TRBJ2-3	.	CASTGNGRGTQYF	TGTGCCAGCACCGGAAATGGGAGGGGTACGCAGTATTTT
.	TRBV6-4	TRBJ2-3	medium-sized	CASSASGQGGNTQYF	TGTGCCAGCAGTGCCTCCGGGCAGGGGGGTAATACGCAGTATTTT
.	TRBV24-1	TRBJ2-7	.	CATSDLHGGTYEQYF	TGTGCCACCAGTGATTTGCACGGGGGTACTTACGAGCAGTACTTC
TRBD1	TRBV5-1	TRBJ2-1	.	CASSLWGQNYNEQFF	TGCGCCAGCAGCTTGTGGGGACAGAACTACAATGAGCAGTTCTTC
TRBD2	TRBV29-1	TRBJ2-7	.	CSVARAGGSYEQYF	TGCAGCGTTGCACGAGCGGGGGGGTCCTACGAGCAGTACTTC
.	TRBV6-5	TRBJ1-5	.	CASSRGWGINQPQHF	TGTGCCAGCAGTCGGGGGTGGGGGATTAATCAGCCCCAGCATTTT
TRBD1	TRBV6-1	TRBJ2-1	.	CASSETQGEQFF	TGTGCCAGCAGTGAGACACAGGGGGAGCAGTTCTTC
TRBD1	TRBV13	TRBJ1-6	.	CASSLKQGTVGSPLHF	TGTGCCAGCAGCTTAAAACAGGGGACAGTCGGTTCACCCCTCCACTTT
.	TRBV18	TRBJ1-3	.	CASSLLAAGIGSDTIYF	TGTGCCAGCTCACTACTAGCAGCGGGGATCGGGTCGGACACCATATATTTT
TRBD2	TRBV9	TRBJ2-5	.	CASSVATSGGAETQYF	TGTGCCAGCAGCGTAGCTACAAGCGGGGGGGCAGAGACCCAGTACTTC
TRBD1	TRBV7-9	TRBJ1-4	.	CASSPTGTNEKLFF	TGTGCCAGCAGCCCGACAGGGACTAATGAAAAACTGTTTTTT
.	TRBV5-1	TRBJ1-1	.	CASSLGVATEAFF	TGCGCCAGCAGCTTAGGGGTTGCCACTGAAGCTTTCTTT
.	TRBV5-1	TRBJ1-4	few	CASSLTANEKLFF	TGCGCCAGCAGCTTGACAGCTAATGAAAAACTGTTTTTT
.	TRBV24-1	TRBJ1-2	.	CATSDSGSNGYTF	TGTGCCACCAGTGATTCGGGGTCCAATGGCTACACCTTC
.	TRBV19	TRBJ1-3	.	CATSPGNGNTIYF	TGTGCCACTTCACCGGGGAACGGAAACACCATATATTTT
.	TRBV6-6	TRBJ2-1	.	CASSYTAGSYNEQFF	TGTGCCAGCAGTTACACAGCGGGCTCCTACAATGAGCAGTTCTTC
.	TRBV12-3/TRBV12-4	TRBJ1-6	few	CASSLPGRSPLHF	TGTGCCAGCAGTCTTCCGGGTAGATCACCCCTCCACTTT
TRBD1	TRBV27	TRBJ2-1	.	CASCRQGALNEQFF	TGTGCCAGCTGCCGACAGGGGGCGCTCAATGAGCAGTTCTTC
TRBD1	TRBV6-2/TRBV6-3	TRBJ1-1	.	CASSFGQAMNTEAFF	TGTGCCAGCAGTTTCGGACAGGCGATGAACACTGAAGCTTTCTTT
.	TRBV5-4	TRBJ2-3	.	CASSLMASIPTDTQYF	TGTGCCAGCAGCTTGATGGCTTCGATTCCCACAGATACGCAGTATTTT
TRBD1	TRBV6-5	TRBJ1-3	once	CAGQGSAGNTIYF	TGTGCGGGACAGGGGTCGGCTGGAAACACCATATATTTT
TRBD2	TRBV5-1	TRBJ2-1	.	CASSFRTSGGSSYNEQFF	TGCGCCAGCAGCTTTAGGACTAGCGGGGGTAGCTCCTACAATGAGCAGTTCTTC
TRBD2	TRBV5-4	TRBJ2-3	.	CASSSRTRTSGGDPDTQYF	TGTGCCAGCAGCTCCCGCACCAGGACTAGCGGGGGGGACCCAGATACGCAGTATTTT
TRBD2	TRBV5-4	TRBJ2-1	.	CASSPGGGESNEQFF	TGTGCCAGCAGCCCGGGCGGGGGGGAGTCGAATGAGCAGTTCTTC
.	TRBV24-1	TRBJ1-5	.	CANNGLWGQAHSSNQPQHF	TGTGCCAACAACGGGTTGTGGGGGCAGGCCCATAGTAGCAATCAGCCCCAGCATTTT
TRBD1	TRBV5-4	TRBJ2-5	few	CASSPGGTGGEETQYF	TGTGCCAGCAGCCCGGGGGGGACAGGGGGCGAAGAGACCCAGTACTTC
TRBD2	TRBV6-2/TRBV6-3	TRBJ2-7	.	CASSYVWGGGSYEQYF	TGTGCCAGCAGTTACGTCTGGGGCGGGGGTTCCTACGAGCAGTACTTC
TRBD2	TRBV18	TRBJ2-3	once	CASSPLSGGGSTDTQYF	TGTGCCAGCTCACCGTTGAGCGGGGGGGGGAGCACAGATACGCAGTATTTT
.	TRBV7-2	TRBJ1-3	.	CASSLGKPGLGNTIYF	TGTGCCAGCAGCTTAGGAAAGCCAGGGCTAGGAAACACCATATATTTT
.	TRBV14	TRBJ1-1	once	CASSLFYGPTEAFF	TGTGCCAGCAGCCTCTTCTATGGGCCCACTGAAGCTTTCTTT
.	TRBV7-9	TRBJ2-7	.	CASSLGRQSYEQYF	TGTGCCAGCAGCTTGGGCAGACAGTCTTACGAGCAGTACTTC
.	TRBV6-5	TRBJ1-2	.	CASRGFGAGGYTF	TGTGCCAGCAGGGGATTTGGGGCTGGCGGCTACACCTTC
TRBD2	TRBV18	TRBJ2-2	.	CASSPMSGGRTGELFF	TGTGCCAGCTCACCCATGAGCGGGGGTCGGACCGGGGAGCTGTTTTTT
TRBD2	TRBV6-2/TRBV6-3	TRBJ2-5	.	CASSYPGGAFQETQYF	TGTGCCAGCAGTTACCCGGGGGGGGCATTTCAAGAGACCCAGTACTTC
.	TRBV12-2	TRBJ1-5	few	CASRLGRETVFGSNQPQHF	TGTGCAAGTCGCTTAGGAAGAGAGACAGTTTTCGGTAGTAATCAGCCCCAGCATTTT
.	TRBV6-5	TRBJ1-2	.	CASSVFYRANYGYTF	TGTGCCAGCTCTGTATTTTACAGGGCTAACTATGGCTACACCTTC
.	TRBV7-9	TRBJ2-2	.	CASSLSGLVTGELFF	TGTGCCAGCAGCTTGTCAGGGTTGGTGACCGGGGAGCTGTTTTTT
.	TRBV29-1	TRBJ1-1	.	CSVRPRGMNTEAFF	TGCAGCGTCAGACCTCGGGGGATGAACACTGAAGCTTTCTTT
.	TRBV5-4	TRBJ2-3	.	CASSLAVREDTQYF	TGTGCCAGCAGCTTGGCCGTCCGGGAAGATACGCAGTATTTT
TRBD1	TRBV2	TRBJ2-3	few	CASSDRGTDTQYF	TGTGCCAGCAGTGACAGGGGGACAGATACGCAGTATTTT
.	TRBV5-4	TRBJ2-5	.	CASSFSTRQETQYF	TGTGCCAGCAGCTTCTCGACTAGACAAGAGACCCAGTACTTC
TRBD1	TRBV5-1	TRBJ1-1	few	CASSLWGQGTEAFF	TGCGCCAGCAGCTTGTGGGGACAGGGTACTGAAGCTTTCTTT
.	TRBV30	TRBJ1-6	.	CASTGGGGNSPLHF	TGTGCCTCTACCGGGGGGGGTGGCAATTCACCCCTCCACTTT
.	TRBV25-1	TRBJ2-4	few	CASSELRAGLDIQYF	TGTGCCAGCAGTGAATTGAGGGCAGGTTTGGACATTCAGTACTTC
TRBD1	TRBV7-2	TRBJ2-7	.	CASKGQTYEQYF	TGTGCCAGCAAGGGACAGACCTACGAGCAGTACTTC
TRBD1	TRBV4-3	TRBJ2-1	.	CASSQVKQGHGEQFF	TGCGCCAGCAGCCAGGTTAAACAGGGGCACGGTGAGCAGTTCTTC
TRBD1	TRBV5-1	TRBJ1-3	.	CASRTGSSGNTIYF	TGCGCCAGCCGGACAGGCTCCTCTGGAAACACCATATATTTT
TRBD1	TRBV28	TRBJ1-1	few	CASSSTGQANTEAFF	TGTGCCAGCAGTTCGACCGGACAGGCGAACACTGAAGCTTTCTTT
.	TRBV7-9	TRBJ1-2	.	CASSLDGGFHGYTF	TGTGCCAGCAGCTTAGATGGGGGGTTCCATGGCTACACCTTC